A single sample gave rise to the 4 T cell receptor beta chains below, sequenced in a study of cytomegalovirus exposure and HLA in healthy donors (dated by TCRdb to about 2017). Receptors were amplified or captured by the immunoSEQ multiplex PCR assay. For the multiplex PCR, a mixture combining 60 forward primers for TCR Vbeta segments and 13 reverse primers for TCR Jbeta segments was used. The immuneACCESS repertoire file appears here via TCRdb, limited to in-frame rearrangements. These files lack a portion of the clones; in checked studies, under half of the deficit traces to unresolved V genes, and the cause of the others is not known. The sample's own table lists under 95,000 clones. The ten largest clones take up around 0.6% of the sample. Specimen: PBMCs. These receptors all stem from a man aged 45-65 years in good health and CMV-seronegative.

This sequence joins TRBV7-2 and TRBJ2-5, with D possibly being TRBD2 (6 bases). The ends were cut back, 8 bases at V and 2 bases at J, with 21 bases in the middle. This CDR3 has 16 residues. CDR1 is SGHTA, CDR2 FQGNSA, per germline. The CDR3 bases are TGTGCCAGCTCCCGTCGGCGTAGCGGACTACAAGAGACCCAGTACTTC. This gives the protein CASSRRRSGLQETQYF.

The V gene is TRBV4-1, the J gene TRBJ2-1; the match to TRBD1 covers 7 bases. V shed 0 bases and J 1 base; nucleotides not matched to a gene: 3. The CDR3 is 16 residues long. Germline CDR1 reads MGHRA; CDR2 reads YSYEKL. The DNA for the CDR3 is TGCGCCAGCAGCCAAGATGTGGGACAGTCCTACAATGAGCAGTTCTTC. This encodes CASSQDVGQSYNEQFF.

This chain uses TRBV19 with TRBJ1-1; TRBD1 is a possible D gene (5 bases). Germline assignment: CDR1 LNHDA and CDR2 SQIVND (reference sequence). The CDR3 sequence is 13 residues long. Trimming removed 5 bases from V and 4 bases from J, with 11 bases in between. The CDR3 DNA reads TGTGCCAGTAGTGGGGGGTGGGGCACTGAAGCTTTCTTT. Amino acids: CASSGGWGTEAFF. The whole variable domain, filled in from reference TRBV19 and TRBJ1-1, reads DGGITQSPKYLFRKEGQNVTLSCEQNLNHDAMYWYRQDPGQGLRLIYYSQIVNDFQKGDIAEGYSVSREKKESFPLTVTSAQKNPTAFYLCASSGGWGTEAFFGQGTRLTVV.

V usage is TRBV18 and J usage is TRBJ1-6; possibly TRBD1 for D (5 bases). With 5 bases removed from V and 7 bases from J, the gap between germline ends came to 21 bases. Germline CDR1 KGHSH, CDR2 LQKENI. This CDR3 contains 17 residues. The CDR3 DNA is TGTGCCAGCTCAACGCGCGGGCGGGGGGTGTCGAATTCACCCCTCCACTTT. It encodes CASSTRGRGVSNSPLHF. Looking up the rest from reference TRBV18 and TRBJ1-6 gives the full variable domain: NAGVMQNPRHLVRRRGQEARLRCSPMKGHSHVYWYRQLPEEGLKFMVYLQKENIIDESGMPKERFSAEFPKEGPSILRIQQVVRGDSAAYFCASSTRGRGVSNSPLHFGNGTRLTVT.